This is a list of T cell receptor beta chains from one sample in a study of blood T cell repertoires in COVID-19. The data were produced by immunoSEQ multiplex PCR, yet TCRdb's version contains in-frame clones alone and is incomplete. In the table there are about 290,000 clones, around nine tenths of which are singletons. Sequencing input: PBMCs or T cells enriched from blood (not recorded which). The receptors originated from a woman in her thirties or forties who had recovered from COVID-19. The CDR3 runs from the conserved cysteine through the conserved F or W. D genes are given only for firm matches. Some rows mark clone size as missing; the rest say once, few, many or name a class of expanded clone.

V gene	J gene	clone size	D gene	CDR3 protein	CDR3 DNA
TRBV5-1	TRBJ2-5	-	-	CASSLFDQGGETQYF	TGCGCCAGCAGCTTGTTTGATCAAGGGGGTGAGACCCAGTACTTC
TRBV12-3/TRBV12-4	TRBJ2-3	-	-	CASRASTDTQYF	TGTGCCAGCAGGGCTAGCACAGATACGCAGTATTTT
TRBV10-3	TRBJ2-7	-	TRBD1	CAISDGDREDEQYF	TGTGCCATCAGTGACGGGGACAGGGAAGACGAGCAGTACTTC
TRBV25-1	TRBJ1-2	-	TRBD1	CASSGRGTFYGYTF	TGTGCCAGCAGTGGCAGGGGGACCTTCTATGGCTACACCTTC
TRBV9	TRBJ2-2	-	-	CASSPRGRANTGELFF	TGTGCCAGCAGCCCAAGGGGGAGGGCGAACACCGGGGAGCTGTTTTTT
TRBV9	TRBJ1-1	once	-	CASSVEWGREAFF	TGTGCCAGCAGCGTAGAGTGGGGGCGGGAAGCTTTCTTT
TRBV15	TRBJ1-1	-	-	CATSRKTGTEAFF	TGTGCCACCAGCAGAAAGACAGGCACTGAAGCTTTCTTT
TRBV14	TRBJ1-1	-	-	CASSQAQGEAFF	TGTGCCAGCAGCCAAGCCCAGGGGGAAGCTTTCTTT
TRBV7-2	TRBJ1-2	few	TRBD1	CASSLDRGQGGYTF	TGTGCCAGCAGCCTTGACAGGGGGCAGGGTGGCTACACCTTC
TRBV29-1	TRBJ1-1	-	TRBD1	CSVGLRQGGPTEAFF	TGCAGCGTCGGGTTACGACAGGGTGGGCCCACTGAAGCTTTCTTT
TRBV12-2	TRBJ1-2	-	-	CASRPPPGRGYTF	TGTGCAAGTCGCCCCCCCCCGGGGAGAGGCTACACCTTC
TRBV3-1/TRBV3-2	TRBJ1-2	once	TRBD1	CASSRTGGYYGYTF	TGTGCCAGCAGCCGAACAGGGGGCTACTATGGCTACACCTTC
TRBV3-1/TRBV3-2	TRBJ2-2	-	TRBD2	CASSQFGGRGTGELFF	TGTGCCAGCAGCCAATTTGGAGGGAGGGGTACCGGGGAGCTGTTTTTT
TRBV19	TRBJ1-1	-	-	CASSYRRETEAFF	TGTGCCAGTAGCTATCGGAGAGAAACTGAAGCTTTCTTT
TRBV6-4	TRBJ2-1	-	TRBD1	CASRRDRDSYNEQFF	TGTGCCAGCAGACGAGACAGGGACTCCTACAATGAGCAGTTCTTC
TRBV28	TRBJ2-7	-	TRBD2	CASSFTGTSSYEQYF	TGTGCCAGCAGTTTTACTGGGACTAGCTCCTACGAGCAGTACTTC
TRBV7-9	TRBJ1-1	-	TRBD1	CASKRTGSLVTEAFF	TGTGCCAGCAAAAGGACAGGGAGTTTAGTCACTGAAGCTTTCTTT